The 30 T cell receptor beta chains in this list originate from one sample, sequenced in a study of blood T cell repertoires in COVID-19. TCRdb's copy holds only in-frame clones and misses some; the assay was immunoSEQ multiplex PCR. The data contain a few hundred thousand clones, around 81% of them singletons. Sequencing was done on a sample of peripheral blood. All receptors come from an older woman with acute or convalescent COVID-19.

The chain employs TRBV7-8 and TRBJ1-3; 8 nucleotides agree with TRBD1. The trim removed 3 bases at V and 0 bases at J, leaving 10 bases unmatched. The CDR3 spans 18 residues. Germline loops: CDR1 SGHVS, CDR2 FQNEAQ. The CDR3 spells CASSFVTGGRLSGNTIYF. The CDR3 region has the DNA TGTGCCAGCAGCTTTGTCACAGGGGGAAGGCTCTCTGGAAACACCATATATTTT.

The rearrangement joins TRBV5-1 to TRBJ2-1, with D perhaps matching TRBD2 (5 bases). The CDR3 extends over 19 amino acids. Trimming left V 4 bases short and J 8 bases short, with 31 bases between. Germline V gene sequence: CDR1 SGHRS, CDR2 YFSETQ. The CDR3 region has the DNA TGCGCCAGCAGCCGGTTGTCTTTGGCATCAACTAGTCGGTACCATGAGCAGTTCTTC. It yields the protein CASSRLSLASTSRYHEQFF.

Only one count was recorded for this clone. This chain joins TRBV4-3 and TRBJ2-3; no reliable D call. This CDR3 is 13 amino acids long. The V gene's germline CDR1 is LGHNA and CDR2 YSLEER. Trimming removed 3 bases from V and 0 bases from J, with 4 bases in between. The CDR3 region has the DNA TGCGCCAGCAGCCACAGTAGCACAGATACGCAGTATTTT. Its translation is CASSHSSTDTQYF.

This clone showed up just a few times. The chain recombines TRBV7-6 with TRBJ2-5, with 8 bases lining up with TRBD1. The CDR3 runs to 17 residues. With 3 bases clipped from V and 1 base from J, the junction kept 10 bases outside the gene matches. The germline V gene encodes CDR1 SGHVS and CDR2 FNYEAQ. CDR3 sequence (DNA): TGTGCCAGCAGCTTGAACCCGGGACAGGAGGCCCAAGAGACCCAGTACTTC. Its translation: CASSLNPGQEAQETQYF.

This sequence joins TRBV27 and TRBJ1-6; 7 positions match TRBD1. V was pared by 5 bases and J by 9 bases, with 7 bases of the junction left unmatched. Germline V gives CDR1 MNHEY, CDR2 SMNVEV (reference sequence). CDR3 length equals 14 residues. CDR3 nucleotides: TGTGCCAGCAGTCCCGACAGGGTCCGTTCACCCCTCCACTTT. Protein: CASSPDRVRSPLHF.

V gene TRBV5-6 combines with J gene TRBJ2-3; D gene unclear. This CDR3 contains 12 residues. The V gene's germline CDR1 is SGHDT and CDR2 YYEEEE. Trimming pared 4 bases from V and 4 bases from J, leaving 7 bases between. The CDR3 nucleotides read TGTGCCAGCAGCGTGGGCGCAGATACGCAGTATTTT. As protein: CASSVGADTQYF.

DNA for the CDR3: TGTGCCAGCAGCTTAGCGCCCAGCGACAGGGAAGCTTTCTTT. Its translation is CASSLAPSDREAFF. This chain joins TRBV7-9 and TRBJ1-1; TRBD1 is a possible D gene (6 bases). There are 14 residues in the CDR3. Germline V CDR1 and CDR2: SEHNR, FQNEAQ (reference sequence). Between the trimmed V and J ends, which lost 0 bases and 8 bases, there was a span of 13 bases. The full variable domain, rest sourced from reference TRBV7-9 and TRBJ1-1, is DTGVSQNPRHKITKRGQNVTFRCDPISEHNRLYWYRQTLGQGPEFLTYFQNEAQLEKSRLLSDRFSAERPKGSFSTLEIQRTEQGDSAMYLCASSLAPSDREAFFGQGTRLTVV.

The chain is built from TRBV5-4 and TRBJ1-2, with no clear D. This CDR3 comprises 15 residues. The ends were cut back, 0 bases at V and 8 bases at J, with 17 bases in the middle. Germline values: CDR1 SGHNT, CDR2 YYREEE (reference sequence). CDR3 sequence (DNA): TGTGCCAGCAGCTTGGACGCAGGATCAACGGGGGGCTACACCTTC. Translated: CASSLDAGSTGGYTF.

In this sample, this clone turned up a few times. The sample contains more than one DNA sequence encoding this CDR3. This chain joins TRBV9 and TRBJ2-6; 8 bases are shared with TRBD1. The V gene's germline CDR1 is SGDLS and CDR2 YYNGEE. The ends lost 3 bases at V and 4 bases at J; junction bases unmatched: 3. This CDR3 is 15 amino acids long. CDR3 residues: CASSGQGSGANVLTF. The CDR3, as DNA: TGTGCCAGCAGCGGACAGGGGTCCGGGGCCAACGTCCTGACTTTC.

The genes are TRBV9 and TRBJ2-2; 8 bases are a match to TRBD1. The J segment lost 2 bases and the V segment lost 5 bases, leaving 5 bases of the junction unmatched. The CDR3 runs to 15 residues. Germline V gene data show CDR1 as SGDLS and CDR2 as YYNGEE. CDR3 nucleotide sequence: TGTGCCAGCAGACATGGACAGGGCAACACCGGGGAGCTGTTTTTT. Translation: CASRHGQGNTGELFF.

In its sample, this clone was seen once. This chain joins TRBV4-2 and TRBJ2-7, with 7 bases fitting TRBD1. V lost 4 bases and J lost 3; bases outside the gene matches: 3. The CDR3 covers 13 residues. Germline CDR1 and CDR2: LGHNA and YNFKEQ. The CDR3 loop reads CASSRAGGYEQYF. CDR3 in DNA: TGTGCCAGCAGCCGGGCAGGGGGCTACGAGCAGTACTTC.

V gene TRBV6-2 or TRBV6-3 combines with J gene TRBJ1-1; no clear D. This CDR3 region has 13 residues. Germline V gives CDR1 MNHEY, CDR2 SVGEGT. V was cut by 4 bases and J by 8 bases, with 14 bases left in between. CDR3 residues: CASSLAIGGEAFF. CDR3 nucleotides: TGTGCCAGCAGTTTGGCCATTGGCGGGGAAGCTTTCTTT.

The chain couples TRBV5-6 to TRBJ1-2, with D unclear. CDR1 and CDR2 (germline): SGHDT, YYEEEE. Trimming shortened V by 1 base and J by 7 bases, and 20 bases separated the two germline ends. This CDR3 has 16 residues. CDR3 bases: TGTGCCAGCAGCTTGATTTTAAACTCGGGGATGGGTGGCTACACCTTC. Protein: CASSLILNSGMGGYTF. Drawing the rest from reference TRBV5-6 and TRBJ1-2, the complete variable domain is DAGVTQSPTHLIKTRGQQVTLRCSPKSGHDTVSWYQQALGQGPQFIFQYYEEEERQRGNFPDRFSGHQFPNYSSELNVNALLLGDSALYLCASSLILNSGMGGYTFGSGTRLTVV.

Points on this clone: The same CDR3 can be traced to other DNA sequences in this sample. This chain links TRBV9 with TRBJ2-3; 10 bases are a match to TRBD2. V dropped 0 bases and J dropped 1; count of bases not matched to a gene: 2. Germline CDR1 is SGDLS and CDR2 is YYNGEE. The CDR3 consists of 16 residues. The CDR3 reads CASSVGTSGGTDTQYF. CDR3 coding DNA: TGTGCCAGCAGCGTAGGTACTAGCGGGGGCACAGATACGCAGTATTTT.

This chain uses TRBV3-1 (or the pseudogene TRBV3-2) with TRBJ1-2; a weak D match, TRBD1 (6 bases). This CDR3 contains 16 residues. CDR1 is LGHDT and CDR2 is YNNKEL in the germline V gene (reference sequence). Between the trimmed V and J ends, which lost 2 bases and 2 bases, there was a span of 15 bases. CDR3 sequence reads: CASSQRTGRGNYGYTF. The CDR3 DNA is TGTGCCAGCAGCCAACGCACAGGGAGGGGGAACTATGGCTACACCTTC.

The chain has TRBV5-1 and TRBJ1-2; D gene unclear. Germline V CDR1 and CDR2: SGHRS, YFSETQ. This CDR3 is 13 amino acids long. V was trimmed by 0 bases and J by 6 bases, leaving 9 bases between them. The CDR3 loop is CASSLGTPDGYTF. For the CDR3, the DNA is TGCGCCAGCAGCTTGGGCACGCCGGATGGCTACACCTTC.

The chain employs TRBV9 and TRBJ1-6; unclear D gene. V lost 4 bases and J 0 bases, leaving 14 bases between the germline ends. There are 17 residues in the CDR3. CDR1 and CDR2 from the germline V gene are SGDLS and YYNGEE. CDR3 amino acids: CASSPEAFASYNSPLHF. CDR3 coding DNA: TGTGCCAGCAGCCCGGAGGCGTTTGCCTCCTATAATTCACCCCTCCACTTT.

The CDR3 reads CASSRSGYYGYTF. CDR3 DNA: TGTGCCAGCAGCCGTTCTGGCTACTATGGCTACACCTTC. This rearrangement joins TRBV7-8 to TRBJ1-2; D not certain. V lost 5 bases and J lost 3, with 10 bases in between. The length of the CDR3 is 13 residues. The V gene's germline CDR1 is SGHVS and CDR2 FQNEAQ.

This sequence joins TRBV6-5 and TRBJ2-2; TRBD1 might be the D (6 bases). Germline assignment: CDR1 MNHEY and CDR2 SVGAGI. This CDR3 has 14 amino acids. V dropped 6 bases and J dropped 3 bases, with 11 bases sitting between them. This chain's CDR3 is CASRQQGYTGELFF. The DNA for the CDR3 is TGTGCCAGCAGACAACAGGGATACACCGGGGAGCTGTTTTTT.

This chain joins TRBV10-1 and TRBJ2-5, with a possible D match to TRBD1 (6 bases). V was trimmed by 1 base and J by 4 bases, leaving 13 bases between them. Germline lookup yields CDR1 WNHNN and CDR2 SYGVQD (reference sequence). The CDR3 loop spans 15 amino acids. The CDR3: CASSEYGQKGETQYF. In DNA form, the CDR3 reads TGCGCCAGCAGTGAGTACGGACAGAAAGGAGAGACCCAGTACTTC.

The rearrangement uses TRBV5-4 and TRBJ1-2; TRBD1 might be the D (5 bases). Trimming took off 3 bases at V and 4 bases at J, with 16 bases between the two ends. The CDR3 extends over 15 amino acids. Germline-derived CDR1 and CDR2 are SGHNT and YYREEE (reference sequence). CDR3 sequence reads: CASSSPTQAPYGYTF. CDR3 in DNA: TGTGCCAGCAGCTCACCCACACAGGCCCCCTATGGCTACACCTTC.

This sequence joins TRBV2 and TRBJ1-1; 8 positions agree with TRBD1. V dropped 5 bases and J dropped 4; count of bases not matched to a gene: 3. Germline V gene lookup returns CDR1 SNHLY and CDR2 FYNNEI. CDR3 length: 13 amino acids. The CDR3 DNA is TGTGCCAGCAGTCCAGGGGGCCCCACTGAAGCTTTCTTT. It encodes CASSPGGPTEAFF.

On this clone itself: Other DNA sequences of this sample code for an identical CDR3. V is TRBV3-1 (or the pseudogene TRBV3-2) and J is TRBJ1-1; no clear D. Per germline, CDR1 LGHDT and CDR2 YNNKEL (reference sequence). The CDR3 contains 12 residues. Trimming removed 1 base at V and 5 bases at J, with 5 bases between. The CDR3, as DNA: TGTGCCAGCAGCCAAGGCAGGACTGAAGCTTTCTTT. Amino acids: CASSQGRTEAFF.

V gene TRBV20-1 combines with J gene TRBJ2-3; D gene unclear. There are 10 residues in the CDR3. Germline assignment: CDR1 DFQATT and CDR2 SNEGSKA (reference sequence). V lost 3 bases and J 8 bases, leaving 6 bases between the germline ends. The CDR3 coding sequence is TGCAGTGCTAGTCCACTTACGCAGTATTTT. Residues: CSASPLTQYF.

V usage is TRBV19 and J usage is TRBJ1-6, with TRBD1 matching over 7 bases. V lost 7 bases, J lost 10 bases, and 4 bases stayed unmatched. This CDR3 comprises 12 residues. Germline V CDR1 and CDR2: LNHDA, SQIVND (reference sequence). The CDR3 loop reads CASNRGQSPLHF. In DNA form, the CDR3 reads TGTGCCAGTAATCGGGGACAGTCACCCCTCCACTTT.

CDR3 sequence (DNA): TGCAGCGCCACCCTAGGGCAGGGGATTACTGAAGCTTTCTTT. Translated: CSATLGQGITEAFF. The genes are TRBV29-1 and TRBJ1-1, with D perhaps matching TRBD1 (6 bases). Trimming cost V 7 bases and J 5 bases, with 20 bases left between them. Germline V gene lookup returns CDR1 SQVTM and CDR2 ANQGSEA. CDR3 length: 14 amino acids.

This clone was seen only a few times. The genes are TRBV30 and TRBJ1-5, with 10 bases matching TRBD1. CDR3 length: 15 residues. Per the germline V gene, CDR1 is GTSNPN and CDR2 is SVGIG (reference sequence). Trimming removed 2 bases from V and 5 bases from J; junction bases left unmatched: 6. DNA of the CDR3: TGTGCCTGGAGTCGCTCCGGGACAGGGGATCAGCCCCAGCATTTT. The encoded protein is CAWSRSGTGDQPQHF.

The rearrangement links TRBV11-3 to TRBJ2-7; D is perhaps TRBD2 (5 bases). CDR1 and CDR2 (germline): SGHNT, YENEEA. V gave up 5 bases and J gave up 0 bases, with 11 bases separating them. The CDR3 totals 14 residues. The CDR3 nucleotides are TGTGCCAGCAGCCCTAGCCCGTCCTCCTACGAGCAGTACTTC. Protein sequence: CASSPSPSSYEQYF.

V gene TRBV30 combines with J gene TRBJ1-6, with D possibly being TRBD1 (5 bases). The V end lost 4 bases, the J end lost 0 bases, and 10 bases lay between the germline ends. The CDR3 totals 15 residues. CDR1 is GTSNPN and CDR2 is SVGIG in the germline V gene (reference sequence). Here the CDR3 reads CAWTDGGSYNSPLHF. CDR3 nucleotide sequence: TGTGCCTGGACTGACGGGGGCTCCTATAATTCACCCCTCCACTTT.

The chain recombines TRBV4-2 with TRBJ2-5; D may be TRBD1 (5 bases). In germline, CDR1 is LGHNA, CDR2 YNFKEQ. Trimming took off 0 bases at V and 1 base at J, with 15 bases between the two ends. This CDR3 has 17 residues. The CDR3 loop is CASSQDGQGRVQETQYF. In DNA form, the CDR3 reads TGTGCCAGCAGCCAAGATGGGCAGGGTAGGGTCCAAGAGACCCAGTACTTC.